The 21 T cell receptor beta chains below were found in one sample sequenced in a study of CD8+ T cells in alopecia areata. Sequencing relied on a cDNA template that was reverse transcribed from extracted RNA. Measured with immunoSEQ multiplex PCR; TCRdb has only the in-frame clones, and not every one. The sample holds 200,000 to 250,000 clones, 55% to 70% seen once. Treatment given: oral pan-JAK inhibitor, 5-10 mg twice daily. Specimen: CD4+ T cells sorted from blood, collected at week 4, from a patient treated with tofacitinib. These TCRs come from a human donor with alopecia areata.

This chain joins TRBV15 and TRBJ2-5, with no clear D. The CDR3 totals 13 residues. V lost 0 bases and J 7 bases, leaving 9 bases between the germline ends. Germline V gene lookup returns CDR1 LNHNV and CDR2 YYDKDF (reference sequence). The CDR3 protein is CATSRDPLGTQYF. CDR3 bases: TGTGCCACCAGCAGAGATCCCCTCGGGACCCAGTACTTC.

The DNA of the CDR3 is TGTGCCAGTAGTGACAGGGGCACTGAAGCTTTCTTT. Its translation is CASSDRGTEAFF. The chain links TRBV19 to TRBJ1-1; 8 bases are shared with TRBD1. CDR3 size: 12 residues. Germline V gene sequence: CDR1 LNHDA, CDR2 SQIVND (reference sequence). With V trimmed by 5 bases and J by 4 bases, 0 bases remained unmatched. The full variable domain, with the rest looked up from reference TRBV19 and TRBJ1-1, is DGGITQSPKYLFRKEGQNVTLSCEQNLNHDAMYWYRQDPGQGLRLIYYSQIVNDFQKGDIAEGYSVSREKKESFPLTVTSAQKNPTAFYLCASSDRGTEAFFGQGTRLTVV.

The chain uses TRBV10-3 and TRBJ2-1; unclear D gene. Germline CDR1 and CDR2: ENHRY and SYGVKD. The CDR3 runs 13 residues. Between the trimmed V and J ends, which lost 8 bases and 3 bases, there was a span of 11 bases. Here the CDR3 DNA reads TGTGCCATCGTCAACTCCCGCTACAATGAGCAGTTCTTC. This sequence encodes CAIVNSRYNEQFF.

This rearrangement joins TRBV30 to TRBJ1-5, with a weak D call TRBD1 (6 bases). Per germline, CDR1 GTSNPN and CDR2 SVGIG (reference sequence). The CDR3 loop spans 13 amino acids. V was pared by 2 bases and J by 5 bases, with 10 bases between. DNA for the CDR3: TGTGCCTGGAGTTCAGGGGCCTATCAGCCCCAGCATTTT. Protein product: CAWSSGAYQPQHF.

This clone has only a few counts. The J gene is TRBJ2-5, the V gene TRBV18, with D tentatively TRBD1 or TRBD2 (5 bases each). Germline assignment: CDR1 KGHSH and CDR2 LQKENI. The CDR3 length is 13 residues. Trimming pared 5 bases from V and 4 bases from J, leaving 11 bases between. The CDR3 coding sequence is TGTGCCAGCTCATCAGGGACGTCAGAGACCCAGTACTTC. Translated, it gives CASSSGTSETQYF.

J is TRBJ1-5 and V is TRBV27, with D uncertain. V was cut by 8 bases and J by 0 bases, with 17 bases left in between. The germline V gene encodes CDR1 MNHEY and CDR2 SMNVEV (reference sequence). The CDR3 extends over 16 amino acids. CDR3 sequence (DNA): TGTGCCAGCCAAAGGGCCCCAGATCTTAGCAATCAGCCCCAGCATTTT. Protein sequence: CASQRAPDLSNQPQHF.

This clone was observed a few times. This chain connects TRBV19 to TRBJ1-3; D perhaps matches TRBD1 (5 bases). This CDR3 contains 16 residues. Germline V gene lookup returns CDR1 LNHDA and CDR2 SQIVND (reference sequence). V was clipped by 5 bases and J by 0 bases, with 14 bases between them. The CDR3 DNA sequence: TGTGCCAGTAGTCCCTCGTTGACAGTCTCTGGAAACACCATATATTTT. Its translation: CASSPSLTVSGNTIYF. The whole variable domain, filled in from reference TRBV19 and TRBJ1-3, reads DGGITQSPKYLFRKEGQNVTLSCEQNLNHDAMYWYRQDPGQGLRLIYYSQIVNDFQKGDIAEGYSVSREKKESFPLTVTSAQKNPTAFYLCASSPSLTVSGNTIYFGEGSWLTVV.

The rearrangement joins TRBV12-2 to TRBJ2-2; the table's TRBD2 call for D was not verified on the DNA. TRBV12-2 is marked as a pseudogene. The CDR3 length is 16 residues. The CDR3: CASRLALAANTGELFF. Written as DNA, the CDR3 is TGTGCAAGTCGCTTAGCGCTAGCGGCGAACACCGGGGAGCTGTTTTTT.

V and J are TRBV7-2 and TRBJ1-5; D is unresolved. This CDR3 contains 13 residues. CDR1 and CDR2 (germline): SGHTA, FQGNSA. The V gene lost 5 bases and the J gene lost 15 bases, with 20 bases spanning the gap. DNA of the CDR3: TGTGCCAGCAGCAAAGGCGGGGAACACCACCGGCATTTT. The encoded protein is CASSKGGEHHRHF. The entire variable domain, with the rest obtained from reference TRBV7-2 and TRBJ1-5, is as follows: GAGVSQSPSNKVTEKGKDVELRCDPISGHTALYWYRQSLGQGLEFLIYFQGNSAPDKSGLPSDRFSAERTGGSVSTLTIQRTQQEDSAVYLCASSKGGEHHRHFGDGTRLSIL.

V usage is TRBV20-1 and J usage is TRBJ2-3, with D unclear. V shed 4 bases and J shed 2 bases, with 1 base lying between them. Germline V gene sequence: CDR1 DFQATT, CDR2 SNEGSKA (reference sequence). CDR3 size: 10 residues. This CDR3 is CSANTDTQYF. The CDR3 DNA is TGCAGTGCTAACACAGATACGCAGTATTTT.

V usage is TRBV10-2 and J usage is TRBJ1-5, with 10 bases matching TRBD1. CDR1 WSHSY and CDR2 SAAADI come from the germline V gene. J was trimmed by 0 bases and V by 5 bases; bases with no gene match: 10. The CDR3 is made up of 18 amino acids. CDR3 nucleotide sequence: TGCGCCAGCAGTCCCATCGGGACAGGGGTTCATAGCAATCAGCCCCAGCATTTT. It is translated as CASSPIGTGVHSNQPQHF.

Worth noting for this clone: The germline gene is not matched at one end of the junction; a read error may be the cause. This sequence joins TRBV4-2 and TRBJ2-5, with TRBD2 matching 7 bases. This CDR3 is 14 amino acids long. The germline CDR1 and CDR2 sequences are LGHNA and YNFKEQ. CDR3 sequence reads: CASSQERGEGTQYF. In nucleotides, the CDR3 is TGTGCCAGCAGCCAAGAACGCGGGGAGGGGACCCAATACTTC.

V is TRBV5-8 and J is TRBJ2-3, with TRBD2 identical over 10 bases. The germline V gene has CDR1 SGHTS and CDR2 YDEGEE. Trimming cost V 0 bases and J 11 bases; bases outside gene matches: 0. This CDR3 spans 12 amino acids. The CDR3 sequence is CASSLGLAGQYF. As DNA, the CDR3 is TGTGCCAGCAGCTTGGGACTAGCGGGGCAGTATTTT.

The V call is TRBV29-1, the J call TRBJ1-4, with a possible D match to TRBD1 (6 bases). Germline V CDR1 and CDR2: SQVTM, ANQGSEA. This CDR3 has 13 residues. V was pared by 6 bases and J by 7 bases, with 15 bases between. The CDR3 loop reads CSVYRVDSEKLFF. DNA for the CDR3: TGCAGCGTATACAGGGTAGATAGTGAAAAACTGTTTTTT.

The chain carries TRBV5-1 and TRBJ2-7, with D possibly matching TRBD1 (7 bases). The germline CDR1 and CDR2 sequences are SGHRS and YFSETQ. The V and J ends lost 0 bases and 3 bases respectively, with 13 bases between them. This CDR3 spans 15 amino acids. CDR3 DNA: TGCGCCAGCAGCTTGGGCGGGACAGCCCTCTACGAGCAGTACTTC. It is translated as CASSLGGTALYEQYF.

This clone has only a few counts. The genes are TRBV29-1 and TRBJ1-5; 7 nucleotides align to TRBD1. V dropped 6 bases and J dropped 5; count of bases not matched to a gene: 7. Looked up from germline, CDR1 is SQVTM and CDR2 is ANQGSEA. The CDR3 sequence is 13 residues long. In DNA, the CDR3 is TGCAGCGTGACTGGAGGGGGCGATCAGCCCCAGCATTTT. Translated: CSVTGGGDQPQHF. Together with reference TRBV29-1 and TRBJ1-5, the CDR3 gives the full variable domain: SAVISQKPSRDICQRGTSLTIQCQVDSQVTMMFWYRQQPGQSLTLIATANQGSEATYESGFVIDKFPISRPNLTFSTLTVSNMSPEDSSIYLCSVTGGGDQPQHFGDGTRLSIL.

The CDR3 DNA is TGTGCCAGCAGTTACTCCACGGGAGGCTACACCTTC. Residues: CASSYSTGGYTF. The chain has TRBV6-5 and TRBJ1-2; D unresolved. Trimming removed 0 bases at V and 8 bases at J, with 7 bases between. Germline V lookup: CDR1 MNHEY, CDR2 SVGAGI. The CDR3 is 12 amino acids.

V is TRBV30 and J is TRBJ1-4; a weak D match, TRBD1 (5 bases). The CDR3 contains 12 residues. V lost 6 bases and J lost 7, with 12 bases in between. Germline CDR1 reads GTSNPN; CDR2 reads SVGIG (reference sequence). The CDR3 region is CACSIGTEKLFF. DNA of the CDR3: TGTGCCTGCTCGATTGGGACTGAAAAACTGTTTTTT.

The CDR3 bases are TGCGCCAGCAGCCCGCACACTCCCTACAATGAGCAGTTCTTC. Its protein product is CASSPHTPYNEQFF. The chain joins TRBV4-3 to TRBJ2-1; D unresolved. The CDR3 is 14 residues long. The V and J ends lost 4 bases and 2 bases respectively, with 9 bases between them. CDR1 LGHNA and CDR2 YSLEER come from the germline V gene.

The chain combines TRBV10-3 with TRBJ1-5; D uncertain. Germline V gene sequence: CDR1 ENHRY, CDR2 SYGVKD. This CDR3 contains 12 residues. Trimming took off 6 bases at V and 7 bases at J, with 10 bases between the two ends. CDR3 sequence: CAISPSPQPQHF. In DNA, the CDR3 is TGTGCCATCAGCCCCTCTCCCCAGCCCCAGCATTTT.

The chain is built from TRBV30 and TRBJ1-5; D is ambiguous. The CDR3 totals 15 residues. Germline loops: CDR1 GTSNPN, CDR2 SVGIG (reference sequence). Trimming stripped 2 bases from V and 0 bases from J, with 11 bases between. The CDR3 DNA reads as TGTGCCTGGAGTAATGGAGACTATAGCAATCAGCCCCAGCATTTT. It yields the protein CAWSNGDYSNQPQHF.